This T cell receptor beta chain was captured in a study of shared clonotypes between healthy human individuals. The genomic DNA of each subset was split evenly across several immunoSEQ plates. Data came from immunoSEQ multiplex PCR; TCRdb stores just in-frame clones and leaves some out. The sample carries about 2.3 million clones, 85% to 95% recorded once. Looked up from germline, CDR1 is SGHTA and CDR2 is FQGNSA. The ends were cut back, 4 bases at V and 5 bases at J, with 8 bases in the middle. This CDR3 spans 13 amino acids. The sample consisted of naive CD4+ T cells from PBMCs. Subset meaning: CD45RA+ positively selected. This chain connects TRBV7-2 to TRBJ1-4, with D unresolved. This receptor was identified in a man in his late teens or twenties in good health. Some clones in this sample may be carry-over from other donors' samples. The CDR3 here is CASSSKGNEKLFF. Written as DNA, the CDR3 is TGTGCCAGCAGCTCAAAGGGAAATGAAAAACTGTTTTTT. Looking up the rest from reference TRBV7-2 and TRBJ1-4 gives the full variable domain: GAGVSQSPSNKVTEKGKDVELRCDPISGHTALYWYRQSLGQGLEFLIYFQGNSAPDKSGLPSDRFSAERTGGSVSTLTIQRTQQEDSAVYLCASSSKGNEKLFFGSGTQLSVL.